This entry lists 16 T cell receptor beta chains sequenced from one sample in a study of blood T cell repertoires in COVID-19. Sequencing used immunoSEQ multiplex PCR; TCRdb keeps in-frame clones, though not all of them. The table lists some 180,000 clones, 85% of them singletons, with 6.2% in the top ten. Sequencing was carried out using PBMCs or T cells enriched from blood (not recorded which). The receptors originated from a man aged 40-49 years who had recovered from COVID-19.

The V and J genes are TRBV19 and TRBJ1-6, with 8 bases identical to TRBD1. This CDR3 is 15 amino acids long. V trimming: 4 bases; J trimming: 9 bases; junction bases outside the gene matches: 8. CDR1 and CDR2 from the germline V gene are LNHDA and SQIVND (reference sequence). The CDR3 region has the DNA TGTGCCAGTAGTACACAGGGGGGAGATGGTTCACCCCTCCACTTT. Residues: CASSTQGGDGSPLHF.

This sequence joins TRBV15 and TRBJ1-4; D possibly corresponds to TRBD1 (5 bases). Germline V gives CDR1 LNHNV, CDR2 YYDKDF (reference sequence). The CDR3 is 16 amino acids. Trimming removed 1 base at V and 4 bases at J, with 13 bases between. The CDR3 bases are TGTGCCACCAGCAGAGGCCGACAGCTTAATAATGAAAAACTGTTTTTT. This codes for CATSRGRQLNNEKLFF.

This clone was seen many times. The V call is TRBV6-5, the J call TRBJ1-6; 7 bases match TRBD1. V shed 5 bases and J 8 bases; nucleotides not matched to a gene: 6. Germline V gene data show CDR1 as MNHEY and CDR2 as SVGAGI. The CDR3 has 14 residues. The CDR3 nucleotides read TGTGCCAGCAGTCTGGGGACAGAACATTCACCCCTCCACTTT. Translating gives CASSLGTEHSPLHF.

This rearrangement joins TRBV30 to TRBJ1-3; possible D gene TRBD1, 5 bases. The V and J ends lost 3 bases and 2 bases respectively, with 8 bases between them. Germline V gene sequence: CDR1 GTSNPN, CDR2 SVGIG (reference sequence). There are 13 residues in the CDR3. The CDR3 sequence: CAWSGGTGNTIYF. CDR3 sequence (DNA): TGTGCCTGGAGCGGGGGAACTGGAAACACCATATATTTT.

CDR3: CASSRQVSYEQYF. CDR3 nucleotides: TGTGCCAGCAGCCGACAGGTCTCCTACGAGCAGTACTTC. The V call is TRBV3-1 (or the pseudogene TRBV3-2), the J call TRBJ2-7; D is possibly TRBD1 (6 bases). Germline V lookup: CDR1 LGHDT, CDR2 YNNKEL (reference sequence). Trimming took off 4 bases at V and 0 bases at J, with 7 bases between the two ends. The CDR3 covers 13 residues.

V usage is TRBV19 and J usage is TRBJ1-2, with 7 bases that match TRBD1. Looked up from germline, CDR1 is LNHDA and CDR2 is SQIVND (reference sequence). CDR3 length: 15 residues. Unmatched junction bases numbered 12, after V lost 9 bases and J lost 2 bases. CDR3: CASTTRVGGNYGYTF. DNA for the CDR3: TGTGCCAGCACGACCAGGGTAGGGGGCAACTATGGCTACACCTTC.

The V gene is TRBV5-5, the J gene TRBJ1-3; D unresolved. The V and J ends lost 4 bases and 1 base respectively, with 12 bases between them. Looked up from germline, CDR1 is SGHKS and CDR2 is YYEKEE (reference sequence). CDR3 length: 15 amino acids. The CDR3 protein is CASSSDLGSGNTIYF. Written as DNA, the CDR3 is TGTGCCAGCAGCAGCGATTTAGGATCTGGAAACACCATATATTTT.

The chain combines TRBV12-5 with TRBJ1-1, with 8 bases that match TRBD1. The CDR3 extends over 15 amino acids. V was clipped by 0 bases and J by 8 bases; unmatched bases: 8. CDR1 is LGHNT, CDR2 FRNRAP, per germline. DNA for the CDR3: TGTGCTAGTGGTTTGGTACAGGGGGGACCCTTGGAAGCTTTCTTT. It yields the protein CASGLVQGGPLEAFF.

This clone was observed once. V usage is TRBV5-1 and J usage is TRBJ2-7; a weak D match, TRBD1 (6 bases). The germline V and J ends were trimmed by 2 bases and 0 bases, with 9 bases remaining between them. The length of the CDR3 is 14 residues. Germline CDR1 SGHRS, CDR2 YFSETQ. The CDR3: CASSFDRSSYEQYF. CDR3 coding DNA: TGCGCCAGCAGCTTTGACAGGAGCTCCTACGAGCAGTACTTC.

Of note for this clone: Sequence at one end of the junction differs from germline and may be a read error. This chain uses TRBV7-7 with TRBJ1-1; 11 bases line up with TRBD1. This CDR3 comprises 18 residues. Germline loops: CDR1 SSHAT, CDR2 FNYEAQ (reference sequence). In nucleotides, the CDR3 is TGTGCTAGCAGCCGTTTTCAAGGGACAGGGGGGGCGAGCGCTGAAGCTTTCTTT. Residues: CASSRFQGTGGASAEAFF. The whole variable domain, filled in from reference TRBV7-7 and TRBJ1-1, reads GAGVSQSPRYKVTKRGQDVTLRCDPISSHATLYWYQQALGQGPEFLTYFNYEAQPDKSGLPSDRFSAERPEGSISTLTIQRTEQRDSAMYRCASSRFQGTGGASAEAFFGQGTRLTVV.

This chain's CDR3 is CASSVTGTGRYEQYF. As DNA, the CDR3 is TGTGCCAGCAGCGTGACCGGGACAGGGCGCTACGAGCAGTACTTC. This chain connects TRBV5-5 to TRBJ2-7; 9 nucleotides align to TRBD1. CDR1 SGHKS and CDR2 YYEKEE come from the germline V gene (reference sequence). This CDR3 region has 15 residues. V was clipped by 4 bases and J by 3 bases; unmatched bases: 8.

The chain couples TRBV11-3 to TRBJ2-7; the D gene is possibly TRBD2 (7 bases). Trimming left V 7 bases short and J 0 bases short, with 16 bases between. CDR1 and CDR2 from the germline V gene are SGHNT and YENEEA. The CDR3 spans 15 residues. The CDR3 loop reads CASNGAGATSYEQYF. The CDR3 DNA reads as TGTGCCAGCAATGGTGCGGGGGCCACCTCCTACGAGCAGTACTTC.

The genes are TRBV7-2 and TRBJ2-1, with D possibly being TRBD1 (6 bases). Per the germline V gene, CDR1 is SGHTA and CDR2 is FQGNSA. The CDR3 is made up of 15 amino acids. V shed 1 base and J shed 4 bases, with 11 bases lying between them. The CDR3 loop reads CASSLDRAVYNEQFF. The CDR3, as DNA: TGTGCCAGCAGCTTAGACAGGGCGGTTTACAATGAGCAGTTCTTC.

The V and J genes are TRBV3-1 (or the pseudogene TRBV3-2) and TRBJ2-1; D unclear. Trimming took 0 bases from V and 9 from J, leaving 6 bases between them. Germline CDR1 LGHDT, CDR2 YNNKEL (reference sequence). The CDR3 runs 12 residues. CDR3: CASSQEYGEQFF. In nucleotides, the CDR3 is TGTGCCAGCAGCCAAGAATACGGTGAGCAGTTCTTC.

This chain links TRBV9 with TRBJ2-3, with a weak D call TRBD2 (5 bases). V shed 2 bases and J shed 0 bases, with 10 bases lying between them. CDR1 SGDLS and CDR2 YYNGEE come from the germline V gene. The CDR3 spans 15 residues. The CDR3 sequence: CASSVLAASTDTQYF. The CDR3, as DNA: TGTGCCAGCAGCGTCCTAGCAGCTAGCACAGATACGCAGTATTTT.

J is TRBJ2-7 and V is TRBV25-1; 10 bases match TRBD1. The J segment lost 4 bases and the V segment lost 3 bases, leaving 3 bases of the junction unmatched. The germline V gene encodes CDR1 MGHDK and CDR2 SYGVNS. The length of the CDR3 is 14 residues. CDR3 region: CASSDGQGGYEQYF. The CDR3 DNA reads TGTGCCAGCAGTGACGGACAGGGGGGTTACGAGCAGTACTTC.